The 23 T cell receptor beta chains below all came from one sample that was sequenced in a study of T cells expressing NK-cell markers. One entry per CDR3 protein, without DNA, is what TCRdb gives after re-calling the 5' RACE reads. Its clone listing holds about 150,000 distinct CDR3 sequences. The sample taken for sequencing was blood T cells: a sorted CD56 or NKG2C T cell subset, CD4+ or CD8+ T cells, or bulk PBMC T cells (not recorded which). These receptors all stem from a woman aged 50 to 60 in good health.

This chain uses TRBV28 with TRBJ2-3; TCRdb's D call of TRBD1 is untestable without DNA. The CDR3 has 16 residues. Germline V gene sequence: CDR1 MDHEN, CDR2 SYDVKM. The CDR3 sequence is CASSLGGAGATDTQYF.

The chain recombines TRBV4-1 with TRBJ2-3; TCRdb names TRBD1, which stays unverified in the absence of DNA. Looked up from germline, CDR1 is MGHRA and CDR2 is YSYEKL. The CDR3 runs to 15 residues. CDR3 region: CASSPGTGEGDTQYF.

The chain is built from TRBV7-3 and TRBJ2-3; TCRdb selects TRBD2, and the lack of DNA leaves this call unchecked. The CDR3 covers 15 residues. CDR1 is SGHTA and CDR2 is FQGTGA in the germline V gene. Here the CDR3 reads CASSFGLAGADTQYF.

J is TRBJ2-4 and V is TRBV29-1; the D call from TCRdb, TRBD2, cannot be confirmed without DNA. The CDR3 sequence is 13 residues long. The V gene's germline CDR1 is SQVTM and CDR2 ANQGSEA. CDR3: CSVEDRGENIQYF.

CDR3 sequence: CASSQGPNSPLHF. V usage is TRBV27 and J usage is TRBJ1-6; TCRdb lists TRBD1, though no DNA is available to test this call. The germline V gene encodes CDR1 MNHEY and CDR2 SMNVEV (reference sequence). This CDR3 has 13 residues.

This rearrangement joins TRBV14 to TRBJ2-1; the D call of TRBD2 rests on TCRdb alone, since no DNA is present to check it. This CDR3 has 18 amino acids. CDR1 is SGHDN and CDR2 is FVKESK in the germline V gene. CDR3: CASSPNRVAGNSYNEQFF.

This chain uses TRBV19 with TRBJ2-3; TCRdb's D call, TRBD2, is unchecked because there is no DNA. Per germline, CDR1 LNHDA and CDR2 SQIVND (reference sequence). The CDR3 has 17 residues. CDR3 amino acids: CASSIKGLAGGADTQYF.

V gene TRBV12-5 combines with J gene TRBJ2-1; TCRdb picks TRBD1, but there is no DNA to check that call. Germline CDR1 reads LGHNT; CDR2 reads FRNRAP. CDR3 length: 13 residues. The CDR3 sequence is CASGLVQGSEQFF.

The CDR3 is CASSDRTQINTGELFF. This chain uses TRBV10-2 with TRBJ2-2. Per germline, CDR1 WSHSY and CDR2 SAAADI. The CDR3 sequence is 16 residues long.

The rearrangement joins TRBV7-3 to TRBJ1-1; TCRdb proposes TRBD1, but this gene call is untestable without DNA. Germline V lookup: CDR1 SGHTA, CDR2 FQGTGA. CDR3 length: 13 amino acids. The CDR3: CASSRPVARGAFF.

V usage is TRBV7-8 and J usage is TRBJ2-1; the D gene TCRdb calls, TRBD1, cannot be checked with no DNA. This CDR3 comprises 14 residues. Per the germline V gene, CDR1 is SGHVS and CDR2 is FQNEAQ. The CDR3: CASSFWGSADEQFF.

The rearrangement links TRBV5-1 to TRBJ2-1; TCRdb reports TRBD2, a call that lacks DNA to check it against. The CDR3 spans 16 residues. Looked up from germline, CDR1 is SGHRS and CDR2 is YFSETQ. This chain's CDR3 is CASSFSGTSGINEQFF. Full variable domain (missing parts from reference TRBV5-1 and TRBJ2-1): KAGVTQTPRYLIKTRGQQVTLSCSPISGHRSVSWYQQTPGQGLQFLFEYFSETQRNKGNFPGRFSGRQFSNSRSEMNVSTLELGDSALYLCASSFSGTSGINEQFFGPGTRLTVL.

The gene calls are TRBV29-1 and TRBJ2-5; TCRdb proposes TRBD2, but this gene call is untestable without DNA. CDR3 length: 17 amino acids. CDR1 SQVTM and CDR2 ANQGSEA come from the germline V gene. CDR3 sequence: CSVVGSGRAKPKETQYF.

This CDR3 is CASSSGLINEQFF. The chain employs TRBV5-8 and TRBJ2-1; TCRdb proposes TRBD2, but this gene call is untestable without DNA. The CDR3 totals 13 residues. Germline V gene data show CDR1 as SGHTS and CDR2 as YDEGEE.

V is TRBV5-1 and J is TRBJ2-1; absent DNA, TCRdb's TRBD2 call cannot be checked. The CDR3 is 19 residues long. Germline CDR1 is SGHRS and CDR2 is YFSETQ. The CDR3 region is CASSSGLAGDGELGNEQFF.

This chain links TRBV7-9 with TRBJ2-1; TCRdb's D call of TRBD2 is untestable without DNA. Germline V gene lookup returns CDR1 SEHNR and CDR2 FQNEAQ (reference sequence). The CDR3 is 15 amino acids. The CDR3 is CASSWEEGNYNEQFF.

V and J are TRBV29-1 and TRBJ1-2. This CDR3 region has 12 residues. CDR1 is SQVTM, CDR2 ANQGSEA, per germline. Here the CDR3 reads CSVEAVNYGYTF.

The chain links TRBV7-6 to TRBJ2-1; without DNA, the TCRdb call of TRBD2 cannot be checked. The CDR3 contains 15 residues. Per the germline V gene, CDR1 is SGHVS and CDR2 is FNYEAQ. CDR3 sequence: CASSTGLGAYNEQFF.

The chain carries TRBV20-1 and TRBJ2-1; TCRdb gives TRBD2 as the D gene, but with no DNA this cannot be confirmed. In germline, CDR1 is DFQATT, CDR2 SNEGSKA (reference sequence). CDR3 length: 14 amino acids. CDR3 region: CSASTAGVYNEQFF.

The V and J genes are TRBV2 and TRBJ2-1; without DNA, the TCRdb call of TRBD1 cannot be checked. In germline, CDR1 is SNHLY, CDR2 FYNNEI. The CDR3 is made up of 14 amino acids. The CDR3 sequence: CASSTGQGAHEQFF.

The chain is built from TRBV4-2 and TRBJ2-1. Germline lookup yields CDR1 LGHNA and CDR2 YNFKEQ. The CDR3 covers 13 residues. The CDR3 sequence: CASSHSGPNEQFF.

V is TRBV24-1 and J is TRBJ1-2; TCRdb gives TRBD1 as the D gene, but with no DNA this cannot be confirmed. CDR3 length: 13 residues. Looked up from germline, CDR1 is KGHDR and CDR2 is SFDVKD. The chain's CDR3 is CATSGWTGAGYTF.

The chain is built from TRBV12-3 or TRBV12-4 and TRBJ2-3; TCRdb gives TRBD1 as the D gene, but with no DNA this cannot be confirmed. There are 12 residues in the CDR3. The CDR3 sequence is CASSSGTVPQYF.